Here is one TCR beta chain with its context. Its antigen is not identified. The data originate from a study of T cells after yellow fever vaccination. The overall study: Preparation used SMART-Seq v4 Ultra Low Input for the low-cell-number fractions. General observations from the study: Contaminating bulk clonotypes could be abundant in FACS-sorted repertoires. Most primary-vaccination clones recurred post-booster (around 95% CD4, roughly 87% CD8).

This CDR3 contains 17 residues. V lost 0 bases, J lost 0 bases, and 15 bases lay in between. Germline values: CDR1 LGHNA, CDR2 YSLEER. A single record per CDR3 protein comes from TCRdb applying MiXCR to the 5' RACE reads. The table shows some 550,000 distinct CDR3 sequences, with over 15% occurring only once. The TCR originated in a man aged 25-45 years who received the YFV17D yellow fever vaccine. This chain connects TRBV4-3 to TRBJ2-7; a weak D match, TRBD1 (5 bases). The sequencing used PBMCs, collected 15 days after the yellow fever booster vaccination. In DNA form, the CDR3 reads TGCGCCAGCAGCCAAGATCCCAGGGTGGGGCTCTCCTACGAGCAGTACTTC. Amino acids: CASSQDPRVGLSYEQYF.